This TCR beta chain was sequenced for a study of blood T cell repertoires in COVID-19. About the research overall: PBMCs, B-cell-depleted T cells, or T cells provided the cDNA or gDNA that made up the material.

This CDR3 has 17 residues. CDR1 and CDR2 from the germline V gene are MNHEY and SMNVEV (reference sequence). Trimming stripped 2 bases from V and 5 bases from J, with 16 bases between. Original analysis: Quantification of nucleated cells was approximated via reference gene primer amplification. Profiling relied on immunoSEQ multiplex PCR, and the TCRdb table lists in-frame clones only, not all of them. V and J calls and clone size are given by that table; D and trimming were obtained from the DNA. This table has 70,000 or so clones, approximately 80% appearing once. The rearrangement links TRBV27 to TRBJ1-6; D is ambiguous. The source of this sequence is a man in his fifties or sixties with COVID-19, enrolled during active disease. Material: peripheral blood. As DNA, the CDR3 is TGTGCCAGCAGTTTAAGAGGGTCTAGGTCGGATAATTCACCCCTCCACTTT. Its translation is CASSLRGSRSDNSPLHF.